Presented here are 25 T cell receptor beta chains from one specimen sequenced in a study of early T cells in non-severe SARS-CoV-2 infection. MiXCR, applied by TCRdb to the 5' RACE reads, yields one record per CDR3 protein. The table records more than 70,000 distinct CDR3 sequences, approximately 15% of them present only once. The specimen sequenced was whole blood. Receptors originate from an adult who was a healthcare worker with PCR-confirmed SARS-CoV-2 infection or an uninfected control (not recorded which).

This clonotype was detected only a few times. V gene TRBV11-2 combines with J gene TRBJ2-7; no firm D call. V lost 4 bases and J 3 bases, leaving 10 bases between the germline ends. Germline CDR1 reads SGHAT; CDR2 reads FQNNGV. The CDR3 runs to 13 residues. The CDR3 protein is CASSSGHNYEQYF. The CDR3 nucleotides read TGTGCCAGCAGCTCCGGTCACAACTACGAGCAGTACTTC.

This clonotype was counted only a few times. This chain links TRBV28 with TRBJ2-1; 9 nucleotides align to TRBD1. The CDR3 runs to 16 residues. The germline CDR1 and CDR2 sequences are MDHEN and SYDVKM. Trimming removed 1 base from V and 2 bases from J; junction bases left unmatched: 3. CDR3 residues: CASSLYRDRAYNEQFF. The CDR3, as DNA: TGTGCCAGCAGTTTATACCGGGACAGGGCCTACAATGAGCAGTTCTTC.

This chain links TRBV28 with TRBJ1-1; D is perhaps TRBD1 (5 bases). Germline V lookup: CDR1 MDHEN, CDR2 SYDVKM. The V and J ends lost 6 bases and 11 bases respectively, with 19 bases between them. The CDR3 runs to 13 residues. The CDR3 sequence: CASRIAQGVGAFF. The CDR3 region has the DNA TGTGCCAGCAGGATTGCGCAGGGAGTTGGGGCTTTCTTT.

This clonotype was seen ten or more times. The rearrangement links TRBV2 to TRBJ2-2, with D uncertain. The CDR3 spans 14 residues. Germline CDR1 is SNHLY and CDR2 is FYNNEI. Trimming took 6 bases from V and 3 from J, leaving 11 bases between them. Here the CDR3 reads CASRESRDTGELFF. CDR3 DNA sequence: TGTGCCAGCAGAGAGTCCCGGGACACCGGGGAGCTGTTTTTT.

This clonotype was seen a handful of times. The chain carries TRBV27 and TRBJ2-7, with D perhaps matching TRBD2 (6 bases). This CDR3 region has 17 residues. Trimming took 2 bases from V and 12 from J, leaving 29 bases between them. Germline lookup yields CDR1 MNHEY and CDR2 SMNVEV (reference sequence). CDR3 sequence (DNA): TGTGCCAGCAGTTTACGGGGGAGAAAGTTTCTAGGAGGGGAGACGTACTTC. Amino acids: CASSLRGRKFLGGETYF.

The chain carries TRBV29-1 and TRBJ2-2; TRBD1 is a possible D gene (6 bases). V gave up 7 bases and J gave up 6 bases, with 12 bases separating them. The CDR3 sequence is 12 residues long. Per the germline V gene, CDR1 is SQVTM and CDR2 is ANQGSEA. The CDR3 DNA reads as TGCAGCGCCTACAGGGAGCCCGGGGAGCTGTTTTTT. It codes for CSAYREPGELFF.

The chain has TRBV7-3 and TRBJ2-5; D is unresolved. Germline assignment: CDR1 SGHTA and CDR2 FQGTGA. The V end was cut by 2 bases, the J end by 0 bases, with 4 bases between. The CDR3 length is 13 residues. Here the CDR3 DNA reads TGTGCCAGCAGCTTAGTCCACCAAGAGACCCAGTACTTC. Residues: CASSLVHQETQYF.

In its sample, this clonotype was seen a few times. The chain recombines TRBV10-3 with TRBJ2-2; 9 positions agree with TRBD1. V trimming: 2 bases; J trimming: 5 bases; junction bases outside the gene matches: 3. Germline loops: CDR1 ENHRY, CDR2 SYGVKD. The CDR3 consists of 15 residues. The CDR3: CAISETGQGTGELFF. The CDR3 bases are TGTGCCATCAGTGAGACGGGACAGGGTACCGGGGAGCTGTTTTTT.

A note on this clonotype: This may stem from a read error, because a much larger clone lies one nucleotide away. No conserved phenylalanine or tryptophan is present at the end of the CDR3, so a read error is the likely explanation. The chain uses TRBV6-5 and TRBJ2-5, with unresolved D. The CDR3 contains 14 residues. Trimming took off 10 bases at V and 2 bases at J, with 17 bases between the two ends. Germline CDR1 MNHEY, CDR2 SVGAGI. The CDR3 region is CATSIRRLQETQYI. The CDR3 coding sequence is TGTGCCACCTCAATCCGACGGCTTCAAGAGACCCAGTACATC.

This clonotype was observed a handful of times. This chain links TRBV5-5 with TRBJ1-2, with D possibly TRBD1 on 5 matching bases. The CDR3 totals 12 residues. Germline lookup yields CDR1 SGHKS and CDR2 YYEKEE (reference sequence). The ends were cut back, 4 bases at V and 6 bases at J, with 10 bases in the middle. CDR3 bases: TGTGCCAGCAGCCCAGGGCTGGATGGCTACACCTTC. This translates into CASSPGLDGYTF.

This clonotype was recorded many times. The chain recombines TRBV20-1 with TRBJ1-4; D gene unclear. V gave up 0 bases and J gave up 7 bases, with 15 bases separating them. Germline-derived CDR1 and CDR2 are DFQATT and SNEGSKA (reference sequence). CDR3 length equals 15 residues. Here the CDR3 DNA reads TGCAGTGCTAGAGAGAACACCGGCCTGGGTGAAAAACTGTTTTTT. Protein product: CSARENTGLGEKLFF.

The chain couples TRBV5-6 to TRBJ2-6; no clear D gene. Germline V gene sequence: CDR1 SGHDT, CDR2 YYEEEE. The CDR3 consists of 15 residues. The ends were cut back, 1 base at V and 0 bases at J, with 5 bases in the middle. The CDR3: CASSLMSSGANVLTF. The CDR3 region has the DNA TGTGCCAGCAGCTTGATGTCCTCTGGGGCCAACGTCCTGACTTTC.

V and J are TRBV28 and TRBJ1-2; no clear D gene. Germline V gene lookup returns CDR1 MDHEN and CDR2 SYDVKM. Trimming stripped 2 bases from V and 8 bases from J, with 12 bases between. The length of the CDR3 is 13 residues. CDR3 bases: TGTGCCAGCAGTTTAGTAGGCCCGGGAGGCTACACCTTC. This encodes CASSLVGPGGYTF.

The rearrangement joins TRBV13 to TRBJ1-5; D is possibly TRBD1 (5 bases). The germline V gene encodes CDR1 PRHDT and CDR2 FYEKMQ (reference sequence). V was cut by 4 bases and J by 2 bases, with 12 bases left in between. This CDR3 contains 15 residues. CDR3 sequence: CASSSGRGGNQPQHF. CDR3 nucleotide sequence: TGTGCCAGCAGCTCCGGGCGAGGGGGCAATCAGCCCCAGCATTTT.

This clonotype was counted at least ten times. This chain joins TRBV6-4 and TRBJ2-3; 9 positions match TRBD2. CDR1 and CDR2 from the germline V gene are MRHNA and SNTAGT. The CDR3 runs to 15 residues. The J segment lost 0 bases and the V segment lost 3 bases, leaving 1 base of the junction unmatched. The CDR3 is CASSERGGSTDTQYF. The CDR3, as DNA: TGTGCCAGCAGTGAGCGGGGGGGTAGCACAGATACGCAGTATTTT.

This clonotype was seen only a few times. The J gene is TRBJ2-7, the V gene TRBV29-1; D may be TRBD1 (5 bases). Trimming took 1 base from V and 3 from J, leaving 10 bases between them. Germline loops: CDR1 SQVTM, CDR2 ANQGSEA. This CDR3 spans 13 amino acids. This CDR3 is CSVEVDSRYEQYF. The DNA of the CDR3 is TGCAGCGTTGAAGTAGACAGCCGCTACGAGCAGTACTTC.

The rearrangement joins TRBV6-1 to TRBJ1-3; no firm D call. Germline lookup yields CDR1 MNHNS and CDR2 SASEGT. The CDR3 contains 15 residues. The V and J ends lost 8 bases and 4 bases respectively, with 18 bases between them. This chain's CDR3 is CASRGSLGPGNTIYF. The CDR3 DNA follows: TGTGCCAGCCGTGGTTCGTTAGGACCCGGAAACACCATATATTTT.

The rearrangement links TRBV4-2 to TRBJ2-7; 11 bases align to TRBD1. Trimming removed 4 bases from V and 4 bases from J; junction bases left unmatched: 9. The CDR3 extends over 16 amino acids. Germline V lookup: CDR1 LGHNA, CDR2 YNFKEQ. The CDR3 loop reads CASSPDARDRGYEQYF. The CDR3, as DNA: TGTGCCAGCAGCCCGGATGCCCGGGACAGGGGGTACGAGCAGTACTTC.

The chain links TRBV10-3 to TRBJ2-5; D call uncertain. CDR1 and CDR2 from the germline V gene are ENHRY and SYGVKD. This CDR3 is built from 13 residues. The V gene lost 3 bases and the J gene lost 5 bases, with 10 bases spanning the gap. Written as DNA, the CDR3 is TGTGCCATCAGTGACAGGATCTTGGAGACCCAGTACTTC. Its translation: CAISDRILETQYF.

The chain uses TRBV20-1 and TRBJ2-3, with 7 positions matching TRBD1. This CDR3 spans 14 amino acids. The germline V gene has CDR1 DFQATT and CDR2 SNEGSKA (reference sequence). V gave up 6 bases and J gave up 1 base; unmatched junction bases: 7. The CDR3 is CSAGGDRRTDTQYF. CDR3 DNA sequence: TGCAGTGCGGGTGGGGACAGACGCACAGATACGCAGTATTTT.

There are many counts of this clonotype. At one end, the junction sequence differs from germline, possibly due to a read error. The CDR3 region has the DNA TGTGCCAGCAGTCACTCCCCTAACCGAGAAGAGACCCAGTACTTC. Amino acid sequence: CASSHSPNREETQYF. The rearrangement uses TRBV6-2 or TRBV6-3 and TRBJ2-5; D not certain. The CDR3 runs to 15 residues. From germline, CDR1 is MNHEY and CDR2 SVGEGT.

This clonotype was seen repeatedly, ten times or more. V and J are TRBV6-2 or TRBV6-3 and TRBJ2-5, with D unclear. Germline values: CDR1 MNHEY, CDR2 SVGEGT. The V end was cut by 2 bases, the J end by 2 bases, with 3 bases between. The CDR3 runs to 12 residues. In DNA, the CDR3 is TGTGCCAGCAGTTACACGCAAGAGACCCAGTACTTC. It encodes CASSYTQETQYF.

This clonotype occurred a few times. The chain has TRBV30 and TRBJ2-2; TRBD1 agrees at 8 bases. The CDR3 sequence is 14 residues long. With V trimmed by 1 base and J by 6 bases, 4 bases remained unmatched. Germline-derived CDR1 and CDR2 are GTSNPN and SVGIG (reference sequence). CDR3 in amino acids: CAWSGTGIAGELFF. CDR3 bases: TGTGCCTGGAGTGGGACAGGGATCGCCGGGGAGCTGTTTTTT.

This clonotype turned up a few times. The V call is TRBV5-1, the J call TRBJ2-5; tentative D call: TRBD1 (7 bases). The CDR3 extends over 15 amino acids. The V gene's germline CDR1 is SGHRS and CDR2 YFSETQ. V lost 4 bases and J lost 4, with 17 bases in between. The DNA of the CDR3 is TGCGCCAGCAGCCGCGGGGCAGGGGGGAGAGAGACCCAGTACTTC. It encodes CASSRGAGGRETQYF.

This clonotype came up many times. CDR3 loop: CASSREGTSHEKLFF. The CDR3 bases are TGTGCCAGCAGCCGGGAAGGGACAAGCCATGAAAAACTGTTTTTT. This rearrangement joins TRBV6-4 to TRBJ1-4, with a tentative D call TRBD1 (6 bases). The CDR3 totals 15 residues. In germline, CDR1 is MRHNA, CDR2 SNTAGT. V lost 6 bases, J lost 6 bases, and 17 bases lay in between.